This entry describes one TCR beta chain. Its antigen is currently unknown. The record originates from a study of Tregs in tolerant kidney transplant recipients. Study-wide points: Activated donor B cell expansion appeared to reveal the most relevant donor-specific TCRbeta repertoire. Biological reproducibility was not directly addressed, but technical replication error appeared minimal.

Unstimulated regulatory T cells (CD4+CD25+CD127-), CD4+CD25- non-regulatory cells, CD4 and CD8 cells were FACS-sorted from thawed PBMCs. Measured with immunoSEQ multiplex PCR; TCRdb has only the in-frame clones, and not every one. The sample shows some 100,000 clones, 92% of them seen only once. Trimming took off 5 bases at V and 0 bases at J, with 17 bases between the two ends. The CDR3 totals 17 residues. Germline V gene lookup returns CDR1 SGHKS and CDR2 YYEKEE (reference sequence). Material for sequencing was CD4+ T cells from blood. This receptor was obtained from a human donor in good health. The chain recombines TRBV5-5 with TRBJ1-4, with a tentative D call TRBD1 (6 bases). CDR3 sequence: CASSFTGLGSTNEKLFF. In DNA, the CDR3 is TGTGCCAGCAGTTTTACAGGGCTGGGATCAACTAATGAAAAACTGTTTTTT.